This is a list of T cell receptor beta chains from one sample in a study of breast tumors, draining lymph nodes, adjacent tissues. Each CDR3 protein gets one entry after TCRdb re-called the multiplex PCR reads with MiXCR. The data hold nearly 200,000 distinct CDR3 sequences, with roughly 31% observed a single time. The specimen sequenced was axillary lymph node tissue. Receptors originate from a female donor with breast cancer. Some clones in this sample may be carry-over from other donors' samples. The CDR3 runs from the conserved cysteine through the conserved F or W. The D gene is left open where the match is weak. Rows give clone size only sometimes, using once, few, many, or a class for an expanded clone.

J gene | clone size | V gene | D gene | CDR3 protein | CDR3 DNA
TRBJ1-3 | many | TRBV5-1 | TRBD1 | CASSLGGQGGGNTIYF | TGCGCCAGCAGCTTGGGGGGACAGGGCGGTGGAAACACCATATATTTT
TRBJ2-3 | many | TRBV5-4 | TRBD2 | CASSLARPSGSRDTQYF | TGTGCCAGCAGCTTGGCAAGGCCTAGCGGGAGTCGCGATACGCAGTATTTT
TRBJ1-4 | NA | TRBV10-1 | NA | CASPTLTEGFF | TGCGCCAGCCCAACCCTGACAGAGGGGTTTTTT
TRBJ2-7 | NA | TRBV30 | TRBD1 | CAWYPTGVYEQYF | TGTGCCTGGTATCCCACAGGGGTATACGAGCAGTACTTC
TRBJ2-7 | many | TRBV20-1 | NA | CSARGAGSYEQYF | TGCAGTGCTAGAGGGGCGGGAAGCTACGAGCAGTACTTC
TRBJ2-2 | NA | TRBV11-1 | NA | CASSPNGELFF | TGTGCCAGCAGCCCGAACGGGGAGCTGTTTTTT
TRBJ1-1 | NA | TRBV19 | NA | CASSSRTVMNTGAFF | TGTGCCAGTAGTTCCAGGACAGTGATGAACACTGGAGCTTTCTTT
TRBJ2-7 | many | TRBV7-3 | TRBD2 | CASSFFSGTSAIILRNEQYF | TGTGCCAGCAGCTTCTTCTCCGGGACTAGCGCGATCATTCTTCGAAACGAGCAGTACTTC
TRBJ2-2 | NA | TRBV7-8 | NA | CSSSTEKAAGTVNPGELFF | TGTTCCAGCAGCACCGAAAAAGCCGCCGGGACGGTGAACCCCGGGGAGCTGTTTTTT
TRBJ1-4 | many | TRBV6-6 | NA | CASSTRGALAEKLFF | TGTGCCAGCAGCACCCGGGGAGCATTGGCTGAAAAACTGTTTTTT
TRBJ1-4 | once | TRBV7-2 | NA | CASSIRHGMSEKLFF | TGTGCCAGCAGCATCCGACATGGGATGAGTGAAAAACTGTTTTTT
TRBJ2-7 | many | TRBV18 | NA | CASSPPGGLYEQYF | TGTGCCAGCTCACCTCCCGGAGGGCTCTACGAGCAGTACTTC
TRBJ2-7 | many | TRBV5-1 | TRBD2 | CASRLGLAGGVYEQYF | TGCGCCAGCCGGCTTGGACTAGCGGGAGGGGTCTACGAGCAGTACTTC
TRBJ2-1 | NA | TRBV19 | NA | CATNNGEWPSSYNKQFF | TGTGCCACGAATAACGGGGAATGGCCAAGCTCATACAATAAGCAGTTCTTC
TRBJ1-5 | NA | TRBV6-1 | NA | CASSGGGVGQETQHF | TGTGCCAGCAGTGGGGGCGGGGTGGGTCAAGAGACCCAGCATTTT
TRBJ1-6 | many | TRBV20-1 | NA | CSAREEAGNNSPLHF | TGCAGTGCTAGAGAAGAAGCAGGAAATAATTCACCCCTCCACTTT
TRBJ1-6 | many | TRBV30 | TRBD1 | CAWSVGTANSPLHF | TGTGCCTGGAGTGTGGGGACAGCGAATTCACCCCTCCACTTT
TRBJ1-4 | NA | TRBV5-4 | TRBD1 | CASSSGTANEKLFF | TGTGCCAGCAGCTCAGGGACAGCAAATGAAAAACTGTTTTTT
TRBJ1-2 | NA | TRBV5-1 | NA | CASSLSPGSGNTF | TGCGCCAGCAGCTTAAGTCCAGGCTCTGGCAACACCTTC
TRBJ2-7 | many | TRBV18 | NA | CASSPPGSPAQYF | TGTGCCAGCTCACCACCGGGATCCCCAGCGCAGTACTTC
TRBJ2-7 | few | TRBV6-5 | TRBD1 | CASSHRTGAYEQYF | TGTGCCAGCAGTCACCGGACAGGGGCCTACGAGCAGTACTTC
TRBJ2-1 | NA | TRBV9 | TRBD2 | CASSPAGRVGNEQLF | TGTGCCAGCAGCCCCGCCGGGAGGGTAGGAAATGAGCAGCTCTTC
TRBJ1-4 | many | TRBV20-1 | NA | CSGGNRAREKLFF | TGCAGTGGGGGCAACAGGGCTCGTGAAAAACTGTTTTTT
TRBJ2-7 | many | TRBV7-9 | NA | CASSLGRSNKASYEQYF | TGTGCCAGCAGCTTAGGGCGATCAAACAAGGCGTCCTACGAGCAGTACTTC
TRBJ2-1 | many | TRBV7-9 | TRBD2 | CASSLELASNEQFF | TGTGCCAGCAGCTTAGAACTAGCGTCCAATGAGCAGTTCTTC
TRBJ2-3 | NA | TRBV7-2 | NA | CARGARQGRADTQYF | TGTGCTAGAGGAGCGAGGCAGGGACGGGCAGATACGCAGTATTTT
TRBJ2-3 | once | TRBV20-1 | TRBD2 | CSANLAGADTQYF | TGCAGTGCTAATTTAGCGGGGGCAGATACGCAGTATTTT
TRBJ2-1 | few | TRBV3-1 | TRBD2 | CASSHPGLAGGGDNEQFF | TGTGCCAGCAGCCATCCGGGACTAGCGGGGGGCGGCGACAATGAGCAGTTCTTC
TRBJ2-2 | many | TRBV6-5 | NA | CASSHSLGTGELFF | TGTGCCAGCAGTCACTCGTTGGGGACCGGGGAGCTGTTTTTT
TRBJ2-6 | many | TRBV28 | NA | CASSLTSYSGANVLTF | TGTGCCAGCAGTTTGACATCTTACTCTGGGGCCAACGTCCTGACTTTC
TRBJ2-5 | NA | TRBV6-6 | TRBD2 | CASSHSWTSGYEETQYF | TGTGCCAGCAGTCACTCGTGGACTAGCGGCTACGAAGAGACCCAGTACTTC
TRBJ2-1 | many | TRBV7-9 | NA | CASRPGLGLGEQFF | TGTGCCAGCAGGCCGGGACTGGGTTTGGGGGAGCAGTTCTTC
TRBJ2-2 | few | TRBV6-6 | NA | CASFLVEGTGELFF | TGTGCCAGCTTCCTCGTTGAGGGGACCGGGGAGCTGTTTTTT
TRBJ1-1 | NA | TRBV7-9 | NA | CASSFQSNMNTEAFF | TGTGCCAGCAGCTTTCAGAGCAACATGAACACTGAAGCTTTCTTT
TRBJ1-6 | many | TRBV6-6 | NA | CASSYSEGSPLHF | TGTGCCAGCAGTTACTCTGAGGGGTCACCCCTCCACTTT
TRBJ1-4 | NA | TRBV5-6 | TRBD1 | CASSQTGGEKLFF | TGTGCCAGCAGCCAGACAGGGGGTGAAAAACTGTTTTTT
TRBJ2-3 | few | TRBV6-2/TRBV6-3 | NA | CASSHSLTDTQYF | TGTGCCAGCAGTCACTCCCTCACAGATACGCAGTATTTT
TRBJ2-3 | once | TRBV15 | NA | CATSSSPGGGITDTQYF | TGTGCCACCAGCAGCTCCCCGGGGGGCGGGATCACAGATACGCAGTATTTT
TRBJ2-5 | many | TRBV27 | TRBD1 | CASSYRGRETQYF | TGTGCCAGCAGTTATAGGGGGCGGGAGACCCAGTACTTC
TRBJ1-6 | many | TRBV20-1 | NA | CSAQPQQNSPLHF | TGCAGTGCCCAGCCACAGCAGAATTCACCCCTCCACTTT
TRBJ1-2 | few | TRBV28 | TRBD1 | CASRWTGLGYTF | TGTGCCAGCAGGTGGACAGGGTTGGGCTACACCTTC
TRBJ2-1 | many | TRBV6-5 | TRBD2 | CASRRSGGGEQFF | TGTGCCAGCAGACGTTCAGGCGGGGGGGAGCAGTTCTTC